What follows describes a single TCR beta chain. TCRdb analysed the PCR reads with MiXCR anew, one entry per CDR3 protein. The repertoire holds about 13,000 distinct CDR3 sequences, with approximately 58% as singletons. The data belong to a study of tumor-infiltrating lymphocytes in oesophageal squamous cell carcinoma. Sample: esophageal tumor tissue. The receptor comes from a male donor with esophageal squamous cell carcinoma.

The CDR3 DNA reads as TGTGCCAGCAGTCAGAAGGGAGGGGACAGGGGCTCCTACGAGCAGTACTTC. The encoded protein is CASSQKGGDRGSYEQYF. The rearrangement uses TRBV28 and TRBJ2-5, with TRBD1 matching 10 bases. Gene TRBJ2-7 matches the end of the DNA better, so the J call may be wrong. Germline CDR1 and CDR2: MDHEN and SYDVKM. The CDR3 contains 17 residues.